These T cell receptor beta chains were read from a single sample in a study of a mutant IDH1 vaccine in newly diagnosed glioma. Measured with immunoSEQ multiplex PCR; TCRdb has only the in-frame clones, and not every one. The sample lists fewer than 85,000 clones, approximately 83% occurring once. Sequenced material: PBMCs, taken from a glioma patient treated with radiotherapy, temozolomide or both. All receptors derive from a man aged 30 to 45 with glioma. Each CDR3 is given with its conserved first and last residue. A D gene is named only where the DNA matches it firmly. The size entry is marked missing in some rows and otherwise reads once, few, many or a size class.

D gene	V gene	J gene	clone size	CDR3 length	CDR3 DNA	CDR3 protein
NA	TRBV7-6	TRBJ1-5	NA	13	TGTGCCAGCAGCTTAGCGGGGATCCAGCCCCAGCATTTT	CASSLAGIQPQHF
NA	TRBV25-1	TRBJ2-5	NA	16	TGTGCCAGCAGTACACCGCTCACAGGGATCTACGAGACCCAGTACTTC	CASSTPLTGIYETQYF
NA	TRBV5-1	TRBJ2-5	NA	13	TGCGCCAGCAGCTTAAGGCTGCAAGAGACCCAGTACTTC	CASSLRLQETQYF
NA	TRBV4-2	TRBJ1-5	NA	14	TGTGCCAGCAGCCAAGAGAACTTGATGGCCCCCCAGCATTTT	CASSQENLMAPQHF
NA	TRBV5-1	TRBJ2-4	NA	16	TGCGCCAGCAGCACAGGACCGAGGGAGGCCAAAAACATTCAGTACTTC	CASSTGPREAKNIQYF
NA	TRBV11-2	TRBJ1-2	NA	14	TGTGCCAGCAGCCAGTCGACCGGAAACTATGGCTACACCTTC	CASSQSTGNYGYTF
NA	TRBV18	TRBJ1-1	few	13	TGTGCCAGCTCACCTACTCGGAACACTGAAGCTTTCTTT	CASSPTRNTEAFF
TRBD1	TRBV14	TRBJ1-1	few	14	TGTGCCAGCAGCAGACAGGGCCCCGACACTGAAGCTTTCTTT	CASSRQGPDTEAFF
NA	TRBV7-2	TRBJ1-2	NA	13	TGTGCCAGCAGCTTAGGAGGGAACTATGGCTACACCTTC	CASSLGGNYGYTF
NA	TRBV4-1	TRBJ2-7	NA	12	TGCGCCAGCAGCCCAACCTCCTACGAGCAGTACTTC	CASSPTSYEQYF
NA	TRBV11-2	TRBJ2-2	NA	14	TGTGCCAGCAGCTTAGGTAGCTACACCGGGGAGCTGTTTTTT	CASSLGSYTGELFF
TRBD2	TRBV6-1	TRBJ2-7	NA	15	TGTGCCAGCAGTGAAGGGGCGGGGGTTGCCTACGAGCAGTACTTC	CASSEGAGVAYEQYF
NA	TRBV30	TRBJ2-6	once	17	TGTGCCGGGCAAGGTGTAGGCGTGTTCCCTGGGGCCAACGTCCTGACTTTC	CAGQGVGVFPGANVLTF
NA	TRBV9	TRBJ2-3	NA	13	TGTGCCAGCAGGGGGACCAGCACAGATACGCAGTATTTT	CASRGTSTDTQYF
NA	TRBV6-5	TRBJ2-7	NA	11	TGTGCCACCGCACAGGGTTACGAGCAGTACTTC	CATAQGYEQYF
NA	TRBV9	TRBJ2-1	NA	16	TGTGCCAGCAGCTCCGAGAGGGCTAGCTCCTACAATGAGCAGTTCTTC	CASSSERASSYNEQFF
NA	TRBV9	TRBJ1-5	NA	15	TGTGCCAGTACACAGGGACCCCATAGCAATCAGCCCCAGCATTTT	CASTQGPHSNQPQHF
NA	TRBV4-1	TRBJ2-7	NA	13	TGCGCCAGCAGCCAGCCAGGTCCCTACGAGCAGTACTTC	CASSQPGPYEQYF
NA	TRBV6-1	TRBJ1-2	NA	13	TGTGCCAGCAGTGAATTCAGGACTGCTTGGTACACCTTC	CASSEFRTAWYTF
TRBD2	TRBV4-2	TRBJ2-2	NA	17	TGTGCCAGCAGCCACCCAGCGGGGGCCTCGAGCACCGGGGAGCTGTTTTTT	CASSHPAGASSTGELFF
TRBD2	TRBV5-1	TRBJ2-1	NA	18	TGCGCCAGCAGCCTTAAACTGGCGGGGGTCCTCTCCTACAATGAGCAGTTCTTC	CASSLKLAGVLSYNEQFF
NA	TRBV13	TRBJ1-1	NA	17	TGTGCCAGCAGCACCGGGGGGGGCTCTTCCAGGGACACTGAAGCTTTCTTT	CASSTGGGSSRDTEAFF
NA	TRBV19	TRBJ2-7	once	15	TGTGCCAGTAGTATGGGCCGGACATCCGCCTACGAGCAGTACTTC	CASSMGRTSAYEQYF
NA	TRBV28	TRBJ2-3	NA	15	TGTGCCAGCTCATGGACGAGTTGGGGCACAGATACGCAGTATTTT	CASSWTSWGTDTQYF
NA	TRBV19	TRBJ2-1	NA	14	TGTGCCAGTAGGTATAGGGGTCAGAAAAATGAGCAGTTCTTC	CASRYRGQKNEQFF
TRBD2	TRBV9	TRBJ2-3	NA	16	TGTGCCAGCAGCGTGCCACTAGCGGGGGGGCCGGATACGCAGTATTTT	CASSVPLAGGPDTQYF
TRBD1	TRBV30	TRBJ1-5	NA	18	TGTGCCTGGAGCGGGGCCGGAGGGGGCCTTTATAGCAATCAGCCCCAGCATTTT	CAWSGAGGGLYSNQPQHF
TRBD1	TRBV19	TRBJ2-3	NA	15	TGTGCCAGTAGTATGGGACAGGTTTCCACAGATACGCAGTATTTT	CASSMGQVSTDTQYF
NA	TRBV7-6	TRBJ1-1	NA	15	TGTGCCAGCAGCCAAGAGGTTCTCGCGGGCACTGAAGCTTTCTTT	CASSQEVLAGTEAFF
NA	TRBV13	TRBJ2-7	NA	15	TGTGCCAGCAGCTTGAGGGGGGCCTCCTCCTACGAGCAGTACTTC	CASSLRGASSYEQYF
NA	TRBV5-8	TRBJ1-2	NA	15	TGTGCCAGCAGCTCTACATGGACGGATGGCTATGGCTACACCTTC	CASSSTWTDGYGYTF
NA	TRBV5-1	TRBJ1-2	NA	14	TGCGCCAGCAGCTTGGAAGCAGGGCCGTTCGGCTACACCTTC	CASSLEAGPFGYTF
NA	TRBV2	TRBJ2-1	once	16	TGTGCCAGCAGTGGAGAGGGGGTTGGGGCCTACAATGAGCAGTTCTTC	CASSGEGVGAYNEQFF
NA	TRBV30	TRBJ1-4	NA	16	TGTGCCTGGTCTACAAGAAAAGAATCAACTAATGAAAAACTGTTTTTT	CAWSTRKESTNEKLFF
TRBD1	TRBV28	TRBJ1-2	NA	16	TGTGCCAGCAGTCCGAGACAGGGGGCGCGAAACTATGGCTACACCTTC	CASSPRQGARNYGYTF
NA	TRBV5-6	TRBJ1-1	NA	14	TGTGCCAGCAGCTTGGTAATACCGGGCAGTGAAGCTTTCTTT	CASSLVIPGSEAFF
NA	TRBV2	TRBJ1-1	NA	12	TGTGCCAGCAGTAGAGGGCTGGCTGGAGCTTTCTTT	CASSRGLAGAFF
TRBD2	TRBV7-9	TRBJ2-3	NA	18	TGTGCCAGCAGCTTCCCGAGACCTCTAGCGGGGGACAGAGATACGCAGTATTTT	CASSFPRPLAGDRDTQYF
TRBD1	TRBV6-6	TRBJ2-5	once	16	TGTGCCAGCAGTTACTCCCTGGACAGGGTTGAAGAGACCCAGTACTTC	CASSYSLDRVEETQYF
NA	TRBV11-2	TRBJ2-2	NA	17	TGTGCCAGCAGCCCGATTCGCCACGGGGGACCCACCGGGGAGCTGTTTTTT	CASSPIRHGGPTGELFF
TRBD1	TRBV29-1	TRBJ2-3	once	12	TGCAGCGTTCGACAGGGGACAGATACGCAGTATTTT	CSVRQGTDTQYF
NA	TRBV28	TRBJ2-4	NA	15	TGTGCCAGCAGTAATCAGGGTTTCGCCAAAAACATTCAGTACTTC	CASSNQGFAKNIQYF
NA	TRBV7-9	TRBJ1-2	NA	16	TGTGCCAGCAGCCTCCTCGCAGGGCGCATGGGATATGGCTACACCTTC	CASSLLAGRMGYGYTF